The source of this T cell receptor (beta chain) is a study of cytomegalovirus exposure and HLA in healthy donors. The CDR3 extends over 15 amino acids. CDR1 is SGHRS, CDR2 YFSETQ, per germline. V was shortened by 0 bases and J by 9 bases, with 13 bases between the two germline ends. Vbeta (60) and Jbeta (13) primers were used in the PCR. TCRdb's table, derived via immunoSEQ multiplex PCR, lists solely in-frame clones and lacks some. The sample includes about 110,000 clones. The TCR sequence derives from a man aged 45-60 years in good health and CMV-seronegative. The sequenced material came from PBMCs. The chain has TRBV5-1 and TRBJ1-6; D uncertain. The CDR3 DNA follows: TGCGCCAGCAGCTTGGATGCAGGCGGGAGTTCACCCCTCCACTTT. Translation gives CASSLDAGGSSPLHF. Combining the CDR3 with reference TRBV5-1 and TRBJ1-6 gives the whole variable domain KAGVTQTPRYLIKTRGQQVTLSCSPISGHRSVSWYQQTPGQGLQFLFEYFSETQRNKGNFPGRFSGRQFSNSRSEMNVSTLELGDSALYLCASSLDAGGSSPLHFGNGTRLTVT.